What follows are 25 T cell receptor beta chains derived from one specimen sequenced in a study of technical replicates of blood from a handful of donors. The table came from immunoSEQ multiplex PCR; TCRdb's copy has only in-frame clones and leaves some out. The sample includes about 80,000 clones, roughly 93% of them seen just once. Source material: T cells isolated from PBMCs. The source is a human donor in good health.

The genes are TRBV7-2 and TRBJ2-2, with 8 nucleotides matching TRBD1. After removal of 7 bases from V and 8 bases from J, the junction contained 12 bases not matched to a gene. Germline V gene sequence: CDR1 SGHTA, CDR2 FQGNSA. The CDR3 spans 15 residues. Here the CDR3 reads CASIETGVIVGELFF. CDR3 nucleotides: TGTGCCAGCATCGAGACAGGGGTTATCGTGGGGGAGCTGTTTTTT.

The rearrangement links TRBV5-8 to TRBJ2-1, with TRBD2 identical over 9 bases. The CDR3 length is 15 residues. Germline CDR1 reads SGHTS; CDR2 reads YDEGEE. The trim removed 4 bases at V and 8 bases at J, leaving 10 bases unmatched. The DNA of the CDR3 is TGTGCCAGCAGCAAAACTAGCGGGCGCCCGGATGAGCAGTTCTTC. Residues: CASSKTSGRPDEQFF. The variable domain in full, completed from reference TRBV5-8 and TRBJ2-1, reads EAGVTQSPTHLIKTRGQQATLRCSPISGHTSVYWYQQALGLGLQFLLWYDEGEERNRGNFPPRFSGRQFPNYSSELNVNALELEDSALYLCASSKTSGRPDEQFFGPGTRLTVL.

CDR3 DNA sequence: TGCGCCAGCAACTCGGGGGGGTTGAGGACTGAAGCTTTCTTT. Amino acids: CASNSGGLRTEAFF. The chain uses TRBV5-1 and TRBJ1-1; D perhaps matches TRBD1 (5 bases). Trimming removed 6 bases from V and 5 bases from J, with 17 bases in between. This CDR3 is 14 amino acids long. Germline assignment: CDR1 SGHRS and CDR2 YFSETQ.

The chain has TRBV7-3 and TRBJ2-2, with 8 bases fitting TRBD2. After removal of 1 base from V and 2 bases from J, the junction contained 3 bases not matched to a gene. This CDR3 region has 16 residues. CDR1 is SGHTA and CDR2 is FQGTGA in the germline V gene. The CDR3 spells CASSLRAGANTGELFF. The CDR3 DNA follows: TGTGCCAGCAGCTTAAGAGCGGGAGCTAACACCGGGGAGCTGTTTTTT.

The chain carries TRBV29-1 and TRBJ2-1; perhaps TRBD2 as D (6 bases). Germline V gene lookup returns CDR1 SQVTM and CDR2 ANQGSEA. The CDR3 sequence is 14 residues long. Trimming cost V 7 bases and J 5 bases, with 18 bases left between them. The CDR3 is CSGNRAGPNNEQFF. DNA for the CDR3: TGCAGCGGAAATCGGGCGGGACCTAACAATGAGCAGTTCTTC.

The chain links TRBV7-9 to TRBJ1-1; TRBD1 agrees at 8 bases. From germline, CDR1 is SEHNR and CDR2 FQNEAQ (reference sequence). J gave up 4 bases and V 5 bases, and 9 bases lay outside the gene matches. The CDR3 runs 15 residues. The CDR3 loop is CASSPAQGASTEAFF. CDR3 DNA sequence: TGTGCCAGCAGCCCAGCGCAGGGGGCGAGCACTGAAGCTTTCTTT.

The rearrangement uses TRBV13 and TRBJ1-2; D perhaps matches TRBD1 (6 bases). The CDR3 loop spans 12 amino acids. Germline V CDR1 and CDR2: PRHDT, FYEKMQ (reference sequence). V was cut by 8 bases and J by 5 bases, with 12 bases left in between. The CDR3 here is CASHPGAYGYTF. The CDR3 DNA reads as TGTGCCAGCCATCCAGGGGCGTATGGCTACACCTTC.

The J gene is TRBJ2-1, the V gene TRBV9; 11 nucleotides align to TRBD2. This CDR3 is 15 amino acids long. The ends lost 4 bases at V and 10 bases at J; junction bases unmatched: 10. CDR1 SGDLS and CDR2 YYNGEE come from the germline V gene. The CDR3 sequence: CASSLAGLAVTEQFF. DNA of the CDR3: TGTGCCAGCAGCTTAGCGGGACTAGCGGTAACCGAGCAGTTCTTC.

The genes are TRBV13 and TRBJ2-1, with D possibly matching TRBD2 (6 bases). In germline, CDR1 is PRHDT, CDR2 FYEKMQ (reference sequence). The ends were cut back, 9 bases at V and 4 bases at J, with 19 bases in the middle. This CDR3 is 15 amino acids long. CDR3 bases: TGTGCCAGTACGCGAAGGGACTCGCCATACAATGAGCAGTTCTTC. This encodes CASTRRDSPYNEQFF.

This clone was seen once. The V gene is TRBV2, the J gene TRBJ2-5, with D possibly matching TRBD2 (5 bases). Trimming left V 4 bases short and J 5 bases short, with 11 bases between. There are 13 residues in the CDR3. Germline V gene sequence: CDR1 SNHLY, CDR2 FYNNEI. The CDR3 nucleotides read TGTGCCAGCAGTGGACGCACTAGGGAGACCCAGTACTTC. Translated: CASSGRTRETQYF.

This chain uses TRBV4-1 with TRBJ1-2; D call uncertain. Deletions cut 0 bases from V and 14 bases from J, with 13 bases between. This CDR3 region has 12 residues. Germline CDR1 MGHRA, CDR2 YSYEKL. The CDR3 DNA sequence: TGCGCCAGCAGCCAAGATACGAGTCGCAGGACCTTC. Amino acid sequence: CASSQDTSRRTF.

The chain employs TRBV19 and TRBJ1-1; D is possibly TRBD1 (5 bases). V dropped 7 bases and J dropped 1 base, with 13 bases sitting between them. Germline V gene lookup returns CDR1 LNHDA and CDR2 SQIVND (reference sequence). There are 14 residues in the CDR3. The CDR3 DNA is TGTGCCAGTAAGGAAGGGGCGACGAACACTGAAGCTTTCTTT. The encoded protein is CASKEGATNTEAFF. The entire variable domain, with the rest obtained from reference TRBV19 and TRBJ1-1, is as follows: DGGITQSPKYLFRKEGQNVTLSCEQNLNHDAMYWYRQDPGQGLRLIYYSQIVNDFQKGDIAEGYSVSREKKESFPLTVTSAQKNPTAFYLCASKEGATNTEAFFGQGTRLTVV.

The chain links TRBV5-1 to TRBJ2-7, with a possible D match to TRBD2 (5 bases). Germline lookup yields CDR1 SGHRS and CDR2 YFSETQ. Trimming left V 0 bases short and J 5 bases short, with 18 bases between. This CDR3 contains 16 residues. The CDR3 DNA reads TGCGCCAGCAGCTTGGAGACTACGCGTCGCGGAAACGAGCAGTACTTC. Translating gives CASSLETTRRGNEQYF. Combining the CDR3 with reference TRBV5-1 and TRBJ2-7 gives the whole variable domain KAGVTQTPRYLIKTRGQQVTLSCSPISGHRSVSWYQQTPGQGLQFLFEYFSETQRNKGNFPGRFSGRQFSNSRSEMNVSTLELGDSALYLCASSLETTRRGNEQYFGPGTRLTVT.

This chain joins TRBV29-1 and TRBJ2-7, with D possibly being TRBD1 (5 bases). CDR3 length equals 16 residues. CDR1 is SQVTM and CDR2 is ANQGSEA in the germline V gene. V gave up 4 bases and J gave up 0 bases, with 19 bases separating them. The CDR3 region has the DNA TGCAGCGTTGCCGGACACCTGACATCGCCCTCCTACGAGCAGTACTTC. Protein product: CSVAGHLTSPSYEQYF.

The chain joins TRBV28 to TRBJ1-2; 9 nucleotides agree with TRBD1. The CDR3 extends over 17 amino acids. Germline V gives CDR1 MDHEN, CDR2 SYDVKM. V lost 5 bases to trimming and J lost 4 bases; unmatched junction nucleotides: 14. As DNA, the CDR3 is TGTGCCAGCAGTCCCCCCCTAGCCGGGACAGGGTTCTATGGCTACACCTTC. Translation: CASSPPLAGTGFYGYTF.

This clone was observed a single time. This sequence joins TRBV7-2 and TRBJ2-7, with a weak D call TRBD1 (6 bases). Germline CDR1 is SGHTA and CDR2 is FQGNSA. CDR3 size: 15 residues. V lost 5 bases and J 2 bases, leaving 16 bases between the germline ends. The CDR3 coding sequence is TGTGCCAGCAGCCCAGAATACAGGACAGCCTACGAGCAGTACTTC. Its protein product is CASSPEYRTAYEQYF. Combining the CDR3 with reference TRBV7-2 and TRBJ2-7 gives the whole variable domain GAGVSQSPSNKVTEKGKDVELRCDPISGHTALYWYRQSLGQGLEFLIYFQGNSAPDKSGLPSDRFSAERTGGSVSTLTIQRTQQEDSAVYLCASSPEYRTAYEQYFGPGTRLTVT.

The gene calls are TRBV19 and TRBJ2-1; D unresolved. The CDR3 loop spans 14 amino acids. Between the trimmed V and J ends, which lost 4 bases and 0 bases, there was a span of 7 bases. The V gene's germline CDR1 is LNHDA and CDR2 SQIVND (reference sequence). The CDR3: CASSSKPSYNEQFF. Written as DNA, the CDR3 is TGTGCCAGTAGTAGCAAGCCCTCCTACAATGAGCAGTTCTTC.

The chain employs TRBV10-3 and TRBJ2-7; 9 bases are shared with TRBD2. The CDR3 runs to 15 residues. Germline-derived CDR1 and CDR2 are ENHRY and SYGVKD. Germline trimming cut 3 bases from V and 2 bases from J; bases unmatched to any gene: 5. For the CDR3, the DNA is TGTGCCATCAGTGATGCCGCGGGAGGGCCCTACGAGCAGTACTTC. It specifies CAISDAAGGPYEQYF.

The rearrangement uses TRBV29-1 and TRBJ2-7; 10 bases agree with TRBD1. The CDR3 spans 12 residues. J was trimmed by 4 bases and V by 6 bases; bases with no gene match: 3. Germline lookup yields CDR1 SQVTM and CDR2 ANQGSEA. CDR3 DNA: TGCAGCGTGGGGGACAGGGGATACGAGCAGTACTTC. Its translation is CSVGDRGYEQYF.

The genes are TRBV5-6 and TRBJ2-5; D may be TRBD2 (6 bases). CDR3 length: 19 residues. Germline values: CDR1 SGHDT, CDR2 YYEEEE. V lost 4 bases to trimming and J lost 5 bases, with 30 bases between them. CDR3 sequence (DNA): TGTGCCAGCAGCCGTAGACTAGGTCGGGGTAGGGTGCCTTTGGAGACCCAGTACTTC. Translation gives CASSRRLGRGRVPLETQYF.

The rearrangement joins TRBV19 to TRBJ1-1; no definite D call. Germline CDR1 LNHDA, CDR2 SQIVND (reference sequence). Between the trimmed V and J ends, which lost 4 bases and 3 bases, there was a span of 3 bases. The CDR3 sequence is 11 residues long. CDR3 sequence: CASSTYTEAFF. The CDR3 bases are TGTGCCAGTAGTACTTACACTGAAGCTTTCTTT.

The chain carries TRBV6-5 and TRBJ2-1, with D unresolved. The V end was cut by 4 bases, the J end by 1 base, with 8 bases between. Germline V gene data show CDR1 as MNHEY and CDR2 as SVGAGI. The CDR3 totals 14 residues. CDR3 loop: CASSLTASYNEQFF. The CDR3 bases are TGTGCCAGCAGTTTGACTGCATCCTACAATGAGCAGTTCTTC.

This chain uses TRBV6-1 with TRBJ2-2; the match to TRBD2 covers 7 bases. The CDR3 has 17 amino acids. The V segment lost 2 bases and the J segment 4 bases; nucleotides outside the gene matches: 10. Germline V gene lookup returns CDR1 MNHNS and CDR2 SASEGT. CDR3: CASSEWAGLVITGELFF. In DNA, the CDR3 is TGTGCCAGCAGTGAATGGGCCGGACTAGTCATCACCGGGGAGCTGTTTTTT.

V and J are TRBV11-2 and TRBJ1-1, with D maybe TRBD1 (6 bases). This CDR3 comprises 15 residues. CDR1 is SGHAT, CDR2 FQNNGV, per germline. Trimming removed 1 base from V and 1 base from J, with 10 bases in between. The CDR3 sequence: CASSLAGTQNTEAFF. The DNA for the CDR3 is TGTGCCAGCAGCTTAGCCGGGACACAGAACACTGAAGCTTTCTTT.

The chain is built from TRBV30 and TRBJ2-5; no clear D. This CDR3 has 12 amino acids. V lost 4 bases, J lost 1 base, and 7 bases lay in between. Germline CDR1 GTSNPN, CDR2 SVGIG (reference sequence). This CDR3 is CAWTPGQETQYF. The CDR3 DNA reads as TGTGCCTGGACTCCAGGCCAAGAGACCCAGTACTTC.